This entry describes one T cell receptor beta chain. Its antigen is as yet unknown. The record originates from a study of T-cell reconstitution after alpha-beta-depleted transplantation in children. Whole-study findings and limits: T-cell counts and diversity at one year following transplant were attributed mainly to newly produced T cells. Reportedly, roughly two months post-transplant, alpha-beta T cells arose from several hundred expanded graft clones. The high TCRbeta diversity at day 60 in some patients came from surviving recipient T cells and thymic progenitors.

Unique molecular identifiers were used to barcode this TCRbeta library. TCRdb re-called the PCR reads with MiXCR, one entry per CDR3 protein. The repertoire holds hundreds of thousands of distinct CDR3 sequences, with over 10% as singletons. Germline assignment: CDR1 SGHRS and CDR2 YFSETQ. This CDR3 is built from 15 residues. The V end lost 4 bases, the J end lost 1 base, and 14 bases lay between the germline ends. The sequence was collected from a girl aged 2 to 10 with congenital amegakaryocytic thrombocytopenia, due to receive a stem cell transplant. Specimen: PBMCs, collected before TCRalphabeta/CD19-depleted stem cell transplant. The chain couples TRBV5-1 to TRBJ1-1; possibly TRBD1 for D (6 bases). The CDR3 spells CASSTRTARNTEAFF. The CDR3 DNA is TGCGCCAGCAGCACGAGGACAGCGAGGAACACTGAAGCTTTCTTT.